The 29 T cell receptor beta chains below come from one sample, sequenced in a study of response to subunit inactivated influenza vaccine. TCRdb fed the RT-PCR reads into MiXCR, producing one record per CDR3 protein. The repertoire holds 530,000 or so distinct CDR3 sequences, with less than 15% as singletons. The sample in question was PBMCs from blood, obtained roughly 12 days after vaccination. The receptors shown here come from a man in his fifties who received an inactivated influenza vaccine.

J is TRBJ1-4 and V is TRBV20-1; 7 bases line up with TRBD1. This CDR3 is built from 12 residues. CDR1 and CDR2 from the germline V gene are DFQATT and SNEGSKA (reference sequence). V was pared by 5 bases and J by 8 bases, with 5 bases of the junction left unmatched. The CDR3 region is CSAAGGQEKLFF. The CDR3 DNA reads as TGCAGTGCTGCCGGGGGACAGGAAAAACTGTTTTTT.

In the case of this clonotype: A much larger clonotype is one base distant, so this may be a read error. V is TRBV5-1 and J is TRBJ2-2; 9 bases are a match to TRBD2. With 7 bases clipped from V and 4 bases from J, the junction kept 11 bases outside the gene matches. The CDR3 runs 16 residues. Per germline, CDR1 SGHRS and CDR2 YFSETQ. CDR3 protein: CASCSGTSTSTGELFF. CDR3 nucleotide sequence: TGCGCCAGCTGCTCCGGGACTAGCACGTCCACCGGGGAGCTGTTTTTT.

The chain links TRBV6-1 to TRBJ2-1; 9 positions agree with TRBD1. The CDR3 sequence is 19 residues long. The V gene end was trimmed by 6 bases and the J gene end by 0 bases; junction bases not matched to a gene: 15. Per germline, CDR1 MNHNS and CDR2 SASEGT. CDR3 sequence reads: CASSPSGTGPIRSYNEQFF. Written as DNA, the CDR3 is TGTGCCAGCAGCCCTTCCGGGACAGGGCCCATCCGCTCCTACAATGAGCAGTTCTTC.

The chain couples TRBV18 to TRBJ2-7; maybe TRBD1 (5 bases). V lost 3 bases, J lost 5 bases, and 17 bases lay in between. Germline CDR1 is KGHSH and CDR2 is LQKENI. The CDR3 has 15 residues. The DNA for the CDR3 is TGTGCCAGCTCACCTCCAGGGTGGGAAGGGGACGAGCAGTACTTC. Residues: CASSPPGWEGDEQYF.

The chain links TRBV28 to TRBJ2-7; perhaps TRBD2 as D (6 bases). The CDR3 totals 14 residues. Trimming cost V 6 bases and J 3 bases, with 15 bases left between them. Germline V CDR1 and CDR2: MDHEN, SYDVKM. This chain's CDR3 is CASSNARGYYEQYF. The CDR3 nucleotides read TGTGCCAGCAGCAACGCACGGGGGTACTACGAGCAGTACTTC.

This clonotype was seen a handful of times. This rearrangement joins TRBV12-3 or TRBV12-4 to TRBJ2-3, with TRBD1 matching 12 bases. The CDR3 loop spans 15 amino acids. J was trimmed by 6 bases and V by 3 bases; bases with no gene match: 4. CDR3: CASSFGTGGEDTQYF. The CDR3 bases are TGTGCCAGCAGTTTCGGGACAGGGGGCGAGGATACGCAGTATTTT.

The rearrangement joins TRBV18 to TRBJ2-5, with D uncertain. The germline V and J ends were trimmed by 5 bases and 5 bases, with 12 bases remaining between them. The CDR3 covers 13 residues. Germline assignment: CDR1 KGHSH and CDR2 LQKENI. The CDR3 coding sequence is TGTGCCAGCTCATTTCGAGCGTCCGAGACCCAGTACTTC. Amino acid sequence: CASSFRASETQYF.

The chain carries TRBV6-1 and TRBJ2-3; 11 bases match TRBD2. The CDR3 sequence is 17 residues long. The V segment lost 2 bases and the J segment 2 bases; nucleotides outside the gene matches: 6. Germline V gene lookup returns CDR1 MNHNS and CDR2 SASEGT. The CDR3 sequence: CASSERPSGGFTDTQYF. The DNA of the CDR3 is TGTGCCAGCAGTGAACGACCTAGCGGGGGGTTCACAGATACGCAGTATTTT.

This clonotype was observed many times. The chain has TRBV12-3 or TRBV12-4 and TRBJ1-2; unclear D gene. The CDR3 has 14 amino acids. The germline V and J ends were trimmed by 1 base and 4 bases, with 10 bases remaining between them. The CDR3 nucleotides read TGTGCCAGCAGTTTAGGAGGGTCTGGCTATGGCTACACCTTC. Translated, it gives CASSLGGSGYGYTF.

This clonotype turned up a few times. The chain uses TRBV20-1 and TRBJ1-5; D not certain. The CDR3 has 12 residues. V shed 4 bases and J shed 2 bases, with 6 bases lying between them. Germline V gene data show CDR1 as DFQATT and CDR2 as SNEGSKA (reference sequence). CDR3: CSAKRGNQPQHF. CDR3 bases: TGCAGTGCTAAACGAGGCAATCAGCCCCAGCATTTT.

This clonotype has just a few counts. This chain uses TRBV25-1 with TRBJ2-1, with D possibly being TRBD2 (6 bases). The CDR3 sequence is 18 residues long. The V gene's germline CDR1 is MGHDK and CDR2 SYGVNS. Trimming left V 4 bases short and J 3 bases short, with 22 bases between. The chain's CDR3 is CASSGLQAGSGFYNEQFF. The DNA of the CDR3 is TGTGCCAGCAGTGGATTACAGGCGGGAAGTGGGTTCTACAATGAGCAGTTCTTC. Looking up the rest from reference TRBV25-1 and TRBJ2-1 gives the full variable domain: EADIYQTPRYLVIGTGKKITLECSQTMGHDKMYWYQQDPGMELHLIHYSYGVNSTEKGDLSSESTVSRIRTEHFPLTLESARPSHTSQYLCASSGLQAGSGFYNEQFFGPGTRLTVL.

This chain uses TRBV6-2 or TRBV6-3 with TRBJ2-7; D gene uncertain. CDR1 is MNHEY, CDR2 SVGEGT, per germline. Trimming removed 7 bases at V and 3 bases at J, with 19 bases between. The CDR3 has 15 residues. CDR3 in DNA: TGTGCCAGCAAGGGTTTCTCGGGCACCGACTACGAGCAGTACTTC. This gives the protein CASKGFSGTDYEQYF.

The rearrangement joins TRBV28 to TRBJ2-5; D ambiguous. The V and J ends lost 5 bases and 5 bases respectively, with 27 bases between them. The CDR3 loop spans 18 amino acids. Germline CDR1 is MDHEN and CDR2 is SYDVKM. The CDR3 coding sequence is TGTGCCAGCAGTGAGTTTTTTGCGTTAGACACAAGTATGGAGACCCAGTACTTC. Translated: CASSEFFALDTSMETQYF.

This clonotype was observed a handful of times. The V gene is TRBV24-1, the J gene TRBJ2-1; 8 bases agree with TRBD2. This CDR3 is 17 amino acids long. Germline CDR1 KGHDR, CDR2 SFDVKD. The junction had 16 bases not matched to a gene; V was cut back by 4 bases and J by 9 bases. Here the CDR3 DNA reads TGTGCCACCAGTGAGCCAGGAGCGGGAGTGGGTACGAGTGAGCAGTTCTTC. As protein: CATSEPGAGVGTSEQFF.

J is TRBJ2-5 and V is TRBV4-3; possibly TRBD2 for D (6 bases). CDR3 size: 14 residues. Germline V gene lookup returns CDR1 LGHNA and CDR2 YSLEER. With 5 bases removed from V and 10 bases from J, the gap between germline ends came to 20 bases. CDR3 DNA sequence: TGCGCCAGCAGCAATCCGACCGGGAGAGCGGACCAGTACTTC. Amino acid sequence: CASSNPTGRADQYF.

The rearrangement joins TRBV7-3 to TRBJ2-1, with TRBD2 identical over 9 bases. Germline values: CDR1 SGHTA, CDR2 FQGTGA. Unmatched junction bases numbered 4, after V lost 7 bases and J lost 3 bases. This CDR3 is built from 14 residues. The CDR3 region is CASIAGEIYNEQFF. The CDR3 nucleotides are TGTGCCAGCATAGCGGGAGAGATCTACAATGAGCAGTTCTTC.

This sequence joins TRBV18 and TRBJ2-7, with 7 nucleotides matching TRBD2. The ends lost 3 bases at V and 3 bases at J; junction bases unmatched: 2. This CDR3 is 13 amino acids long. CDR1 KGHSH and CDR2 LQKENI come from the germline V gene. CDR3 protein: CASSPGGNYEQYF. The CDR3 DNA reads as TGTGCCAGCTCACCCGGGGGGAACTACGAGCAGTACTTC.

This chain joins TRBV30 and TRBJ2-3; D is uncertain. Germline assignment: CDR1 GTSNPN and CDR2 SVGIG (reference sequence). V was trimmed by 4 bases and J by 2 bases, leaving 10 bases between them. The CDR3 is 13 amino acids. CDR3 protein: CAWTRLFTDTQYF. The CDR3, as DNA: TGTGCCTGGACTCGGCTATTCACAGATACGCAGTATTTT.

The chain is built from TRBV25-1 and TRBJ1-1; D is ambiguous. CDR3 length: 11 amino acids. Trimming stripped 8 bases from V and 1 base from J, with 5 bases between. CDR1 is MGHDK and CDR2 is SYGVNS in the germline V gene. The CDR3 coding sequence is TGTGCCAGCGAGAGGAACACTGAAGCTTTCTTT. This codes for CASERNTEAFF.

This clonotype has just a few counts. The chain links TRBV12-3 or TRBV12-4 to TRBJ2-7; D is undetermined. V was trimmed by 5 bases and J by 2 bases, leaving 7 bases between them. The CDR3 contains 12 residues. Here the CDR3 DNA reads TGTGCCAGCAGTGTGACTCCCTACGAGCAGTACTTC. Its protein product is CASSVTPYEQYF.

This chain links TRBV19 with TRBJ2-3; 9 nucleotides align to TRBD2. The germline CDR1 and CDR2 sequences are LNHDA and SQIVND (reference sequence). This CDR3 comprises 16 residues. With V trimmed by 0 bases and J by 0 bases, 1 base remained unmatched. CDR3 loop: CASSIDSGGSTDTQYF. In DNA form, the CDR3 reads TGTGCCAGTAGTATAGATAGCGGGGGAAGCACAGATACGCAGTATTTT.

This chain uses TRBV7-2 with TRBJ2-3; perhaps TRBD1 as D (5 bases). Per germline, CDR1 SGHTA and CDR2 FQGNSA. Trimming removed 5 bases from V and 5 bases from J, with 11 bases in between. This CDR3 has 13 residues. The CDR3 here is CASSPHQGDTQYF. CDR3 DNA: TGTGCCAGCAGCCCCCACCAGGGAGATACGCAGTATTTT.

V gene TRBV20-1 combines with J gene TRBJ2-7; D unresolved. Trimming pared 0 bases from V and 0 bases from J, leaving 9 bases between. The CDR3 is 14 residues long. Germline V gene data show CDR1 as DFQATT and CDR2 as SNEGSKA (reference sequence). This chain's CDR3 is CSARDLLSSYEQYF. The CDR3 DNA reads as TGCAGTGCTAGAGATCTCCTTAGCTCCTACGAGCAGTACTTC.

J is TRBJ2-3 and V is TRBV7-9, with a tentative D call TRBD2 (6 bases). The V gene lost 5 bases and the J gene lost 10 bases, with 13 bases spanning the gap. The CDR3 sequence is 12 residues long. CDR1 is SEHNR and CDR2 is FQNEAQ in the germline V gene (reference sequence). The CDR3 is CASSQLAASQYF. The CDR3 DNA sequence: TGTGCCAGCAGCCAACTAGCCGCTTCGCAGTATTTT.

J is TRBJ2-3 and V is TRBV4-1, with TRBD2 identical over 10 bases. Losses at the gene ends were 3 bases for V and 3 bases for J; bases not matched to a gene: 3. Germline-derived CDR1 and CDR2 are MGHRA and YSYEKL. The CDR3 is 15 residues long. The CDR3 reads CASSHLAGATDTQYF. The DNA of the CDR3 is TGCGCCAGCAGCCACCTAGCGGGGGCAACAGATACGCAGTATTTT.

This clonotype has only a few counts. V usage is TRBV11-2 and J usage is TRBJ2-3; 7 bases are shared with TRBD2. The CDR3 covers 16 residues. Germline values: CDR1 SGHAT, CDR2 FQNNGV. Unmatched junction bases numbered 7, after V lost 1 base and J lost 3 bases. Here the CDR3 reads CASSLVGAGATDTQYF. The DNA of the CDR3 is TGTGCCAGCAGCTTAGTAGGGGCGGGAGCAACAGATACGCAGTATTTT.

V and J are TRBV10-3 and TRBJ2-1; 8 bases are shared with TRBD2. CDR1 ENHRY and CDR2 SYGVKD come from the germline V gene. Germline trimming cut 6 bases from V and 5 bases from J; bases unmatched to any gene: 12. The CDR3 totals 16 residues. CDR3 sequence (DNA): TGTGCCATCAGCCCCCGGGTCGGTAGCGGGAACAATGAGCAGTTCTTC. Protein product: CAISPRVGSGNNEQFF.

This clonotype was seen many times. V gene TRBV5-1 combines with J gene TRBJ2-3; D is perhaps TRBD2 (6 bases). The CDR3 length is 15 residues. Trimming left V 1 base short and J 2 bases short, with 11 bases between. Germline V CDR1 and CDR2: SGHRS, YFSETQ. The CDR3 loop reads CASSLWVAATDTQYF. CDR3 bases: TGCGCCAGCAGCTTGTGGGTAGCGGCCACAGATACGCAGTATTTT.

CDR3 in DNA: TGTGCCAGCAGCCGGGAGGAGGCAGGCATAAAAAACATTCAGTACTTC. Protein sequence: CASSREEAGIKNIQYF. The chain couples TRBV4-2 to TRBJ2-4; weak D call: TRBD2 (6 bases). Trimming took 4 bases from V and 4 from J, leaving 17 bases between them. Looked up from germline, CDR1 is LGHNA and CDR2 is YNFKEQ. There are 16 residues in the CDR3.